This is a list of T cell receptor beta chains from one sample in a study of blood T cell repertoires in COVID-19. This table comes from immunoSEQ multiplex PCR, and its TCRdb copy is limited to in-frame clones, with some not included. This repertoire shows roughly 380,000 clones, around 85% found once; its top ten account for roughly 3.9%. Input material: peripheral blood. These receptors came from a woman in her late teens or twenties with acute or convalescent COVID-19. The CDR3 runs from the conserved cysteine through the conserved F or W. The D gene is left open where the match is weak. Some rows have no size entry. The others give once, few or many, or a class for an expanded clone.

j_gene: TRBJ1-2; d_gene: TRBD1; abundance: once; v_gene: TRBV11-2; CDR3nt: TGTGCCAGCAGGCCTGGTCGACAGGGATACTATGGCTACACCTTC; CDR3aa: CASRPGRQGYYGYTF
j_gene: TRBJ1-2; d_gene: TRBD1; abundance: .; v_gene: TRBV6-1; CDR3nt: TGTGCCAGCAGTGAATTAATCTCCGGGACAGGGGGCAACGGCTACACCTTC; CDR3aa: CASSELISGTGGNGYTF
j_gene: TRBJ2-5; d_gene: TRBD1; abundance: once; v_gene: TRBV5-1; CDR3nt: TGCGCCAGCAGCTTGACAGGGGGCTCTTCAGAGACCCAGTACTTC; CDR3aa: CASSLTGGSSETQYF
j_gene: TRBJ1-2; d_gene: TRBD1; abundance: few; v_gene: TRBV19; CDR3nt: TGTGCCAGTAGTATGGACTACGGGACAGGGCTTGGCTACACCTTC; CDR3aa: CASSMDYGTGLGYTF
j_gene: TRBJ1-3; d_gene: .; abundance: .; v_gene: TRBV19; CDR3nt: TGTGCCAGTACCCGCCCCATCGGACAAATCTCTGGAAACACCATATATTTT; CDR3aa: CASTRPIGQISGNTIYF
j_gene: TRBJ2-2; d_gene: TRBD1; abundance: .; v_gene: TRBV5-1; CDR3nt: TGCGCCAGCAGCTTAGGACAGGATATGACCACCGGGGAGCTGTTTTTT; CDR3aa: CASSLGQDMTTGELFF
j_gene: TRBJ1-5; d_gene: .; abundance: .; v_gene: TRBV2; CDR3nt: TGTGCCAGCAGCTCCGGGGAGATTCAGCCCCAGCATTTT; CDR3aa: CASSSGEIQPQHF
j_gene: TRBJ2-5; d_gene: .; abundance: .; v_gene: TRBV10-1; CDR3nt: TGCGCCAGCAGTGAGGACTCTCAAGAGACCCAGTACTTC; CDR3aa: CASSEDSQETQYF
j_gene: TRBJ1-3; d_gene: .; abundance: .; v_gene: TRBV7-2; CDR3nt: TGTGCCAGCAGCTTGCCCCTAGGAAACACCATATATTTT; CDR3aa: CASSLPLGNTIYF
j_gene: TRBJ2-1; d_gene: .; abundance: .; v_gene: TRBV7-3; CDR3nt: TGTGCCAGCAGCTCCAGGAACAATGAGCAGTTCTTC; CDR3aa: CASSSRNNEQFF
j_gene: TRBJ2-3; d_gene: .; abundance: .; v_gene: TRBV27; CDR3nt: TGTGCCAGCAGTTTGGGGGGAGATACGCAGTATTTT; CDR3aa: CASSLGGDTQYF
j_gene: TRBJ2-1; d_gene: .; abundance: .; v_gene: TRBV5-1; CDR3nt: TGCGCCAGCAGCTGGGGGCTAGCGGAAGACAATGAGCAGTTCTTC; CDR3aa: CASSWGLAEDNEQFF
j_gene: TRBJ2-7; d_gene: .; abundance: .; v_gene: TRBV5-1; CDR3nt: TGCGCCAGCAGCTTGGAGGCGGCCACCTACGAGCAGTACTTC; CDR3aa: CASSLEAATYEQYF
j_gene: TRBJ1-1; d_gene: .; abundance: .; v_gene: TRBV9; CDR3nt: TGTGCCAGCAGCGGTACAGGGTTCACTGAAGCTTTCTTT; CDR3aa: CASSGTGFTEAFF
j_gene: TRBJ2-7; d_gene: TRBD2; abundance: .; v_gene: TRBV11-3; CDR3nt: TGTGCCAGCAGCCGGGACTATCCCGGAGAGCAGTACTTC; CDR3aa: CASSRDYPGEQYF
j_gene: TRBJ2-3; d_gene: TRBD2; abundance: .; v_gene: TRBV29-1; CDR3nt: TGCAGCGTTGGGGGGCATACACTAGCGGGTAGCACAGATACGCAGTATTTT; CDR3aa: CSVGGHTLAGSTDTQYF
j_gene: TRBJ2-3; d_gene: TRBD2; abundance: .; v_gene: TRBV5-1; CDR3nt: TGCGCCAGTCTTCGGTGGGACTATATCACAGATACGCAGTATTTT; CDR3aa: CASLRWDYITDTQYF
j_gene: TRBJ2-5; d_gene: .; abundance: .; v_gene: TRBV25-1; CDR3nt: TGTGCCAGCAGTCCAACAGTCTATTCCAGGGAGACCCAGTACTTC; CDR3aa: CASSPTVYSRETQYF
j_gene: TRBJ2-5; d_gene: TRBD1; abundance: .; v_gene: TRBV29-1; CDR3nt: TGCAGCGTTGGGGACAGGGCGGAGACCCAGTACTTC; CDR3aa: CSVGDRAETQYF
j_gene: TRBJ1-5; d_gene: TRBD1; abundance: .; v_gene: TRBV15; CDR3nt: TGTGCCACCAGCAGAGATATGACAGGGGGGCAGCCCCAGCATTTT; CDR3aa: CATSRDMTGGQPQHF
j_gene: TRBJ2-2; d_gene: TRBD1; abundance: .; v_gene: TRBV12-3/TRBV12-4; CDR3nt: TGTGCCGGGGGACAGGGGTCCACCGGGGAGCTGTTTTTT; CDR3aa: CAGGQGSTGELFF
j_gene: TRBJ2-5; d_gene: TRBD2; abundance: .; v_gene: TRBV4-1; CDR3nt: TGCGCCAGCAGCCCGGCGGGGAGGGGAGGAGAGACCCAGTACTTC; CDR3aa: CASSPAGRGGETQYF
j_gene: TRBJ2-5; d_gene: TRBD1; abundance: once; v_gene: TRBV25-1; CDR3nt: TGTGCCAGCAGTCCCGGGACAGGGGGCCAGGAGACCCAGTACTTC; CDR3aa: CASSPGTGGQETQYF
j_gene: TRBJ1-2; d_gene: .; abundance: .; v_gene: TRBV2; CDR3nt: TGTGCCAGCAGTGAGGGAGAGGGAAGATATGGCTACACCTTC; CDR3aa: CASSEGEGRYGYTF
j_gene: TRBJ2-7; d_gene: .; abundance: .; v_gene: TRBV29-1; CDR3nt: TGCAGCGTTGGGCAGGTCTACGAGCAGTACTTC; CDR3aa: CSVGQVYEQYF
j_gene: TRBJ2-2; d_gene: .; abundance: once; v_gene: TRBV28; CDR3nt: TGTGCCAGCAGCCCCGACTTGAACACCGGGGAGCTGTTTTTT; CDR3aa: CASSPDLNTGELFF
j_gene: TRBJ1-6; d_gene: TRBD1; abundance: few; v_gene: TRBV29-1; CDR3nt: TGCAGCGTCGCAACCGGGACAGGGGGTTCACCCCTCCACTTT; CDR3aa: CSVATGTGGSPLHF
j_gene: TRBJ2-3; d_gene: TRBD2; abundance: .; v_gene: TRBV6-4; CDR3nt: TGTGCCAGCAGTGACCTAGCGGGAGCAGATACGCAGTATTTT; CDR3aa: CASSDLAGADTQYF
j_gene: TRBJ1-6; d_gene: .; abundance: .; v_gene: TRBV4-1; CDR3nt: TGCGCCAGCAGCCAGGATCCCAGGGGTCCGGCAAATTCACCCCTCCACTTT; CDR3aa: CASSQDPRGPANSPLHF